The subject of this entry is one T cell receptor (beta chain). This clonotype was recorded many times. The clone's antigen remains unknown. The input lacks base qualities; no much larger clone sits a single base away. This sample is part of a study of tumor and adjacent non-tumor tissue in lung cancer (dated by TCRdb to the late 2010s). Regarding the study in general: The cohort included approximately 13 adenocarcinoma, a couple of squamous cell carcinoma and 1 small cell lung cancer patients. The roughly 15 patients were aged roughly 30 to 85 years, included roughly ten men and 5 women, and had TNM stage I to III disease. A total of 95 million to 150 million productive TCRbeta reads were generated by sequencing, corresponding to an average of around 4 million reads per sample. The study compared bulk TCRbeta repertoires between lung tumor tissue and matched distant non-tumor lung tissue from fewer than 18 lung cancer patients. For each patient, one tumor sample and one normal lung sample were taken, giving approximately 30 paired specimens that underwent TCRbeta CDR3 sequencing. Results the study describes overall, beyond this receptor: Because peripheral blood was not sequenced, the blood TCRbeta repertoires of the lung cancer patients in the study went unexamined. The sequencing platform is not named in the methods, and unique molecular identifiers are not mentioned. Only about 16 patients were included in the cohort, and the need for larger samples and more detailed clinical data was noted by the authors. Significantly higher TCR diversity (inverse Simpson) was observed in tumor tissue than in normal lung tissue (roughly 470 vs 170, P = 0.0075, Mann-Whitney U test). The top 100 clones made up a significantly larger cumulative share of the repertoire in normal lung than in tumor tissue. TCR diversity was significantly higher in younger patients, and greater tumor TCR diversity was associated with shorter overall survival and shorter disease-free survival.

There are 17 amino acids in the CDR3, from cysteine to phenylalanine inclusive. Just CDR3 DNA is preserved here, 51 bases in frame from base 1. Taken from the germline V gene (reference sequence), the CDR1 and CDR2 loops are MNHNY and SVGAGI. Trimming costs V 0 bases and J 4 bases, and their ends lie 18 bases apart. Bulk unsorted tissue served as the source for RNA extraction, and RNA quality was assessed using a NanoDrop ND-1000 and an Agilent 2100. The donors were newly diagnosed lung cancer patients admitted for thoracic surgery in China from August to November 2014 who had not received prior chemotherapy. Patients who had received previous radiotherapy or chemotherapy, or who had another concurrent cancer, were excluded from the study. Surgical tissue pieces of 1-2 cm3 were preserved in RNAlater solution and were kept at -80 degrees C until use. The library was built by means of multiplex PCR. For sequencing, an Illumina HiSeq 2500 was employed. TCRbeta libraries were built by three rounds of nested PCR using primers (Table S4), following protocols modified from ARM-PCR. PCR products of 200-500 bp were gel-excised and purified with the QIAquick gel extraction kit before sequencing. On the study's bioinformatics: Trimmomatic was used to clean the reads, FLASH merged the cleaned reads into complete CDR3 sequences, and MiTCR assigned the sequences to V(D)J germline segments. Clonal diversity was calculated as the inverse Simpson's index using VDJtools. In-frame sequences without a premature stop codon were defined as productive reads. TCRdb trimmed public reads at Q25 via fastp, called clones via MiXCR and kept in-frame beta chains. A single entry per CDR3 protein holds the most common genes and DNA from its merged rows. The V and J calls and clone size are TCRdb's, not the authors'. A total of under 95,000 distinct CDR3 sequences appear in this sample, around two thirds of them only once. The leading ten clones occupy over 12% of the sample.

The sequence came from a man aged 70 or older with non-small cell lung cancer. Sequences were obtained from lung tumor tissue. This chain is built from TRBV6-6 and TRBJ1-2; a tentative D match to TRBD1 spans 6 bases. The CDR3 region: CASSYSSGAHRGYGYTF. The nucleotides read TGTGCCAGCAGTTACTCGTCAGGGGCCCACCGGGGCTATGGCTACACCTTC.